Below are 3 T cell receptor beta chains sequenced from a single sample in a study of neoadjuvant anti-PD-1 for oral cavity cancer. Time point in this sample: after neoadjuvant nivolumab, at surgical resection. Method: immunoSEQ multiplex PCR; TCRdb's copy keeps in-frame clones and lacks some. The table includes tens of thousands of clones, roughly 81% detected once. Source: PBMCs, taken after nivolumab (anti-PD-1) treatment. The receptors come from a person between 40 and 79 years old with oral cavity squamous cell carcinoma.

The chain uses TRBV14 and TRBJ2-1; tentatively, D is TRBD2 (7 bases). Trimming removed 2 bases at V and 0 bases at J, with 11 bases between. CDR3 size: 16 residues. Germline V gene sequence: CDR1 SGHDN, CDR2 FVKESK. CDR3 sequence reads: CASSQWGGGSYNEQFF. The CDR3, as DNA: TGTGCCAGCAGCCAATGGGGGGGCGGCTCCTACAATGAGCAGTTCTTC.

The chain combines TRBV9 with TRBJ2-3; D gene unclear. This CDR3 has 15 residues. V was trimmed by 0 bases and J by 5 bases, leaving 13 bases between them. Per germline, CDR1 SGDLS and CDR2 YYNGEE. CDR3 in DNA: TGTGCCAGCAGCGTAGACCCCACGACTGTAGATACGCAGTATTTT. This encodes CASSVDPTTVDTQYF.

The chain employs TRBV28 and TRBJ2-3, with 7 bases lining up with TRBD2. The V gene's germline CDR1 is MDHEN and CDR2 SYDVKM. This CDR3 is built from 14 residues. With 3 bases clipped from V and 1 base from J, the junction kept 1 base outside the gene matches. The CDR3: CASSFLAGTDTQYF. The CDR3 DNA reads as TGTGCCAGCAGTTTCCTAGCGGGCACAGATACGCAGTATTTT.